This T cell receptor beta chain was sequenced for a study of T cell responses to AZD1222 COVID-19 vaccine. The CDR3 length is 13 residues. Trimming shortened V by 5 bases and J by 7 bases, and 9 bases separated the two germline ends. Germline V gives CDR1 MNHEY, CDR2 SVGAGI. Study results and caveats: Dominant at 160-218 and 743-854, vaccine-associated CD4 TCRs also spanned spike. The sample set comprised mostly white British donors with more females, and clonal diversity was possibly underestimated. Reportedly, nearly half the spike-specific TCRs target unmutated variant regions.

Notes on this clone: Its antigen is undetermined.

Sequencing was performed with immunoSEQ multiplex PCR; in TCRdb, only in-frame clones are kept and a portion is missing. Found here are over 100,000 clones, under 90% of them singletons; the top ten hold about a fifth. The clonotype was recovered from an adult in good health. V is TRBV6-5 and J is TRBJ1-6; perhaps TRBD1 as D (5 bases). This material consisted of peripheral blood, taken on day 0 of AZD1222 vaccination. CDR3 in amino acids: CASSRGVNSPLHF. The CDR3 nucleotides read TGTGCCAGCAGTAGGGGCGTGAATTCACCCCTCCACTTT.